A single sample is the source of the 11 T cell receptor beta chains below, sequenced in a study of tissue T cells after allogeneic stem cell transplantation (dated by TCRdb to the early 2020s). Receptor amplification or capture employed the immunoSEQ multiplex PCR assay. TCRdb stores this immuneACCESS table with in-frame sequences only. Part of the clones is absent; in the studies checked, under half of the shortfall reflects unresolved V genes, and no reason is known for the rest. The sample table holds about 42,000 clones, of which roughly 89% were seen once. The leading ten clones occupy about 3.8% of the sample. The meaning of the sample's time point label: recipient (host-origin) PBMCs collected before allo-HCT. The input for sequencing was blood, taken before transplantation. The source is a woman aged 40 to 75 who later had graft-versus-host disease after an allogeneic stem cell transplant.

The V and J genes are TRBV6-1 and TRBJ1-1; D ambiguous. Trimming took off 4 bases at V and 1 base at J, with 16 bases between the two ends. The CDR3 sequence is 16 residues long. Germline values: CDR1 MNHNS, CDR2 SASEGT. CDR3 region: CASSVVIRASNTEAFF. For the CDR3, the DNA is TGTGCCAGCAGTGTGGTCATCCGGGCGTCGAACACTGAAGCTTTCTTT.

The rearrangement links TRBV4-1 to TRBJ2-7, with 10 positions matching TRBD1. Trimming at V came to 0 bases and at J to 7 bases, leaving 21 bases not matched to a gene. The CDR3 has 20 residues. The germline gives CDR1 MGHRA, CDR2 YSYEKL. In nucleotides, the CDR3 is TGCGCCAGCAGCCAAGATTTCGGGGGACAGGGGTCCACTTCTCCCCAAGAGCAGTACTTC. It is translated as CASSQDFGGQGSTSPQEQYF.

CDR3 in amino acids: CASSLGPVGGNQPQHF. The CDR3 coding sequence is TGCGCCAGCAGCTTGGGTCCGGTGGGGGGCAATCAGCCCCAGCATTTT. The chain couples TRBV5-1 to TRBJ1-5; D perhaps matches TRBD1 (5 bases). The V gene's germline CDR1 is SGHRS and CDR2 YFSETQ. V was cut by 0 bases and J by 2 bases, with 12 bases left in between. This CDR3 is 16 amino acids long.

The chain recombines TRBV21-1 with TRBJ2-7; TRBD1 is the table's D call and was not checked against the DNA. TRBV21-1 is listed as a pseudogene. The CDR3 contains 16 residues. This CDR3 reads CASSKGPQTDDYEQYF. In nucleotides, the CDR3 is TGTGCCAGCAGCAAGGGGCCTCAGACAGACGACTACGAGCAGTACTTC.

V gene TRBV4-2 combines with J gene TRBJ2-7; D is ambiguous. Germline values: CDR1 LGHNA, CDR2 YNFKEQ. V was shortened by 3 bases and J by 8 bases, with 17 bases between the two germline ends. This CDR3 comprises 14 residues. The CDR3 loop is CASSQGRSPLQQYF. The CDR3 nucleotides are TGTGCCAGCAGCCAGGGCCGTAGCCCTCTACAGCAGTACTTC.

This chain uses TRBV5-4 with TRBJ2-5, with 14 bases identical to TRBD2. Per the germline V gene, CDR1 is SGHNT and CDR2 is YYREEE (reference sequence). The CDR3 runs to 16 residues. Trimming at V came to 5 bases and at J to 7 bases, leaving 10 bases not matched to a gene. The CDR3 DNA follows: TGTGCCAGCAGATTATCGAGCGGACTAGCGGGGGGGACCCAGTACTTC. Protein product: CASRLSSGLAGGTQYF.

V is TRBV5-6 and J is TRBJ1-2; D is undetermined. Deletions cut 7 bases from V and 1 base from J, with 20 bases between. CDR3 length: 16 amino acids. CDR1 is SGHDT and CDR2 is YYEEEE in the germline V gene. CDR3: CASYRGAQAVNYGYTF. The DNA of the CDR3 is TGTGCCAGCTACCGGGGAGCCCAGGCGGTTAACTATGGCTACACCTTC.

The chain links TRBV19 to TRBJ1-3; D unresolved. The CDR3 is made up of 15 amino acids. V lost 0 bases and J 0 bases, leaving 6 bases between the germline ends. Looked up from germline, CDR1 is LNHDA and CDR2 is SQIVND (reference sequence). The CDR3 DNA follows: TGTGCCAGTAGTATAGATGCGACCTCTGGAAACACCATATATTTT. Protein: CASSIDATSGNTIYF.

This rearrangement joins TRBV12-3 or TRBV12-4 to TRBJ1-2; perhaps TRBD1 as D (5 bases). The CDR3 sequence is 12 residues long. V lost 5 bases, J lost 6 bases, and 10 bases lay in between. CDR3 bases: TGTGCCAGCAGTGCGGGGGGGGATGGCTACACCTTC. Protein: CASSAGGDGYTF.

This clone was seen a handful of times. The V gene is TRBV7-9, the J gene TRBJ1-2; 7 bases are a match to TRBD1. The germline V gene encodes CDR1 SEHNR and CDR2 FQNEAQ (reference sequence). V was clipped by 3 bases and J by 8 bases; unmatched bases: 9. The CDR3 extends over 14 amino acids. The CDR3 nucleotides read TGTGCCAGCAGCTTTGAAACAGGGGTTCGGGGCTACACCTTC. Translation: CASSFETGVRGYTF.

CDR3 bases: TGTGCCAGTAGTCCCCGGGAAGTCATGGGCGATGAGCAGTTCTTC. Its translation: CASSPREVMGDEQFF. This rearrangement joins TRBV19 to TRBJ2-1; tentatively, D is TRBD2 (5 bases). The germline V gene encodes CDR1 LNHDA and CDR2 SQIVND (reference sequence). V dropped 5 bases and J dropped 8 bases, with 19 bases sitting between them. The CDR3 contains 15 residues.